This entry describes one TCR beta chain. Its target is not known. Authors' data handling: Junction-only sequences without quality scores came from ImmunoSEQ, so filtering differed. Here immunoSEQ multiplex PCR was the method, and the copy in TCRdb shows in-frame clones only, minus some. That table is the source of V, J and clone size, and D and trimming were worked out from the DNA. The sample lists 850,000 to 1,200,000 clones, roughly 70% seen once, with about 1.5% in the top ten. Germline V lookup: CDR1 MNHEY, CDR2 SVGAGI. This CDR3 is built from 13 residues. Trimming stripped 11 bases from V and 7 bases from J, with 20 bases between. The sample comes from a study of shared clonotypes between healthy human individuals. Findings of the study overall: A small donor pool kept down the genetic and exposure-history diversity that was represented. Across several donors, naive CD4 shared around 5.4%, naive CD8 more than 3%, memory CD4 roughly 2.1%, memory CD8 more than 0.35%.

The TCR was taken from a man between 18 and 29 years old in good health. V and J are TRBV6-5 and TRBJ1-2; no firm D call. Sequences were obtained from memory CD4+ T cells sorted from blood. Subset noted: CD45RA-negative fraction. The CDR3 nucleotides are TGTGCCGCCACCGGGCCGAACGAGAGTGGCTACACCTTC. This gives the protein CAATGPNESGYTF.